This TCR beta chain was identified during a study of shared clonotypes between healthy human individuals. This clone was counted between two and nine times. Its antigen is undetermined. This CDR3 spans 13 amino acids. Deletions cut 7 bases from V and 7 bases from J, with 13 bases between. Study-wide points: Since donors were few, the genetic and exposure-history diversity represented was limited.

Profiling relied on immunoSEQ multiplex PCR, and the TCRdb table lists in-frame clones only, not all of them. The sample carries more than 900,000 clones, approximately 78% recorded once. The genes are TRBV6-7 and TRBJ2-2; D perhaps matches TRBD1 (5 bases). TRBV6-7 is designated an ORF whose function remains uncertain. The TCR sequence derives from a man younger than 35 in good health. Some clones in this sample may be carry-over from other donors' samples. The source material was memory CD4+ T cells from PBMCs. Stated subset: CD45RA-negative fraction. CDR3 nucleotides: TGTGCCAGCAAAGTGGAAAGGGGCGGGGAGCTGTTTTTT. Its protein is CASKVERGGELFF.